This paragraph covers one TCR beta chain sequence. The target antigen is unknown. This was a survey-level run. Sequencing used immunoSEQ multiplex PCR; TCRdb keeps in-frame clones, though not all of them. Among tens of thousands of clones listed, 70% to 85% were seen once. This record comes from a study of pediatric ulcerative colitis. Unmatched junction bases numbered 10, after V lost 4 bases and J lost 1 base. Germline V gives CDR1 LNHNV, CDR2 YYDKDF (reference sequence). This CDR3 has 16 residues. Points from the study as a whole: Ulcerative colitis patients shared more blood-rectal clones than controls. All ulcerative colitis patients, but no controls, carried two rectal clonotypes.

This TCR derives from a boy younger than 18 with moderate ulcerative colitis. The chain uses TRBV15 and TRBJ2-7; TRBD1 agrees at 7 bases. The sample taken for sequencing was blood. As DNA, the CDR3 is TGTGCCACCAGCACTTCGGAGGACAGGCCGTCCTACGAGCAGTACTTC. It yields the protein CATSTSEDRPSYEQYF. Based on the CDR3 plus reference TRBV15 and TRBJ2-7, the full variable domain is DAMVIQNPRYQVTQFGKPVTLSCSQTLNHNVMYWYQQKSSQAPKLLFHYYDKDFNNEADTPDNFQSRRPNTSFCFLDIRSPGLGDTAMYLCATSTSEDRPSYEQYFGPGTRLTVT.